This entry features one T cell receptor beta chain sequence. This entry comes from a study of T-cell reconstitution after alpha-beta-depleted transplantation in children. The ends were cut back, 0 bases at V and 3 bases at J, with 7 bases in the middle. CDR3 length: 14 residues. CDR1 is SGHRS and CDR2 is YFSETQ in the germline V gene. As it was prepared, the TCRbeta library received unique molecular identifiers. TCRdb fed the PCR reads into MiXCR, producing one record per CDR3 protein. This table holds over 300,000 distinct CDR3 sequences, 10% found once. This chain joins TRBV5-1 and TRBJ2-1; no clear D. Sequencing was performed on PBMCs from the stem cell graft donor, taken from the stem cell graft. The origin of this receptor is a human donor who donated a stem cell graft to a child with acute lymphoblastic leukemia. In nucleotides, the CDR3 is TGCGCCAGCAGCTTGGTGCAGAACTACAATGAGCAGTTCTTC. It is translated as CASSLVQNYNEQFF.